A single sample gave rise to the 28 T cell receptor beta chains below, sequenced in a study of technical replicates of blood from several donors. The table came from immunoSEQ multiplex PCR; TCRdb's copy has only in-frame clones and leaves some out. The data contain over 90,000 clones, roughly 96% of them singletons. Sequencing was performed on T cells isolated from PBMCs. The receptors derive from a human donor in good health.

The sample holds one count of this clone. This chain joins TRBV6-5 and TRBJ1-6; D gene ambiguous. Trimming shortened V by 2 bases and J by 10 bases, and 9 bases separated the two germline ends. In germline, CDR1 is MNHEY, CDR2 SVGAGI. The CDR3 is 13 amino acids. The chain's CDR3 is CASSYLPLSPLHF. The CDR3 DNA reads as TGTGCCAGCAGTTACCTCCCGTTGTCACCCCTCCACTTT.

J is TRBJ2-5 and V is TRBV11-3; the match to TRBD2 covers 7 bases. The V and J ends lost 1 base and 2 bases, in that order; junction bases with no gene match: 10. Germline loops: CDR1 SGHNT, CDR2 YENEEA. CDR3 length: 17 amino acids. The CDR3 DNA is TGTGCCAGCAGCTTAGTTGTTCGAGCGGGGAGTCAAGAGACCCAGTACTTC. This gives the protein CASSLVVRAGSQETQYF.

CDR3 sequence: CASSPDRGKPYGYTF. Here the CDR3 DNA reads TGTGCCAGCAGCCCTGACAGGGGCAAACCCTATGGCTACACCTTC. V is TRBV5-6 and J is TRBJ1-2; 8 positions agree with TRBD1. The CDR3 runs 15 residues. V trimming: 4 bases; J trimming: 4 bases; junction bases outside the gene matches: 9. Looked up from germline, CDR1 is SGHDT and CDR2 is YYEEEE.

The CDR3 sequence is CASSSGGGGYEQYF. Written as DNA, the CDR3 is TGTGCCAGCAGTTCAGGAGGGGGCGGCTACGAGCAGTACTTC. The rearrangement links TRBV28 to TRBJ2-7; D might be TRBD1 (7 bases). CDR1 and CDR2 from the germline V gene are MDHEN and SYDVKM. The CDR3 runs 14 residues. Trimming took off 4 bases at V and 3 bases at J, with 13 bases between the two ends. The entire variable domain, with the rest obtained from reference TRBV28 and TRBJ2-7, is as follows: DVKVTQSSRYLVKRTGEKVFLECVQDMDHENMFWYRQDPGLGLRLIYFSYDVKMKEKGDIPEGYSVSREKKERFSLILESASTNQTSMYLCASSSGGGGYEQYFGPGTRLTVT.

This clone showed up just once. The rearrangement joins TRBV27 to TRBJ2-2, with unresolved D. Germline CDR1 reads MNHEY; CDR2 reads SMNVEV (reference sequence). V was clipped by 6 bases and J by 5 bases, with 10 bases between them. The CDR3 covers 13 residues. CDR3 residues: CASRPQVTGELFF. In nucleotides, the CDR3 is TGTGCCAGCAGGCCCCAGGTAACCGGGGAGCTGTTTTTT.

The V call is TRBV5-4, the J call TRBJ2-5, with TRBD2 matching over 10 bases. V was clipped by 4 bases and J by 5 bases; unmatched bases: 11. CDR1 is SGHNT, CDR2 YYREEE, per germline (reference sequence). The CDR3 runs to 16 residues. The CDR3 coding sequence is TGTGCCAGCAGCGCCCATAAGCGGGGGGGTGGGGAGACCCAGTACTTC. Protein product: CASSAHKRGGGETQYF.

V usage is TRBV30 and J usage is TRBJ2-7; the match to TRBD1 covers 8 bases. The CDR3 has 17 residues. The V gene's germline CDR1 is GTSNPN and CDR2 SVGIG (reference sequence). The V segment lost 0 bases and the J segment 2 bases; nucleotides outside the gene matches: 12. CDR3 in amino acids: CAWSVRDRLLRPYEQYF. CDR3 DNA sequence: TGTGCCTGGAGTGTCCGGGACAGGCTTTTGCGTCCCTACGAGCAGTACTTC. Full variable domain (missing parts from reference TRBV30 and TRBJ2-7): SQTIHQWPATLVQPVGSPLSLECTVEGTSNPNLYWYRQAAGRGLQLLFYSVGIGQISSEVPQNLSASRPQDRQFILSSKKLLLSDSGFYLCAWSVRDRLLRPYEQYFGPGTRLTVT.

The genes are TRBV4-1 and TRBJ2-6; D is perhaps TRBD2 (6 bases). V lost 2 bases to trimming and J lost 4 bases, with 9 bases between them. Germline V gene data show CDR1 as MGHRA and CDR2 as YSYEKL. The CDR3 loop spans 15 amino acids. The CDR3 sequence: CASSQSAGGANVLTF. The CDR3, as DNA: TGCGCCAGCAGCCAAAGCGCGGGAGGGGCCAACGTCCTGACTTTC.

CDR3 sequence (DNA): TGTGCCAGCCGGGACAGGGTCTCCTATAATTCACCCCTCCACTTT. Its translation: CASRDRVSYNSPLHF. V is TRBV28 and J is TRBJ1-6; the match to TRBD1 covers 9 bases. The V and J ends lost 8 bases and 0 bases, in that order; junction bases with no gene match: 2. Germline values: CDR1 MDHEN, CDR2 SYDVKM. There are 15 residues in the CDR3.

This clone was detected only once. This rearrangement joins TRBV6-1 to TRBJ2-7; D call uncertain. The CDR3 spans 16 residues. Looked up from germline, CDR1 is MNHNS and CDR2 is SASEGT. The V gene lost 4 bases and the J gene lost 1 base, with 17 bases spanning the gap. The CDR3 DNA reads TGTGCCAGCAGTGTGGGCATAACGGCGTGGTCCTACGAGCAGTACTTC. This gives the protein CASSVGITAWSYEQYF.

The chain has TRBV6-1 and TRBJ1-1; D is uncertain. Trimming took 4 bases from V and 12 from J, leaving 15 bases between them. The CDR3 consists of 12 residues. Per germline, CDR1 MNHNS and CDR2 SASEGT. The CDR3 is CASSGGEGETFF. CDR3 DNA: TGTGCCAGCAGTGGGGGAGAGGGTGAGACTTTCTTT.

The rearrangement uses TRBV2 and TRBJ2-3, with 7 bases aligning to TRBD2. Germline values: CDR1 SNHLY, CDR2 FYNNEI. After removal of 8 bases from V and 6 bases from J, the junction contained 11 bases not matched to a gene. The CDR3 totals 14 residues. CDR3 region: CASVGPTSDDTQYF. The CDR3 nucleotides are TGTGCCAGCGTCGGACCTACTAGCGATGATACGCAGTATTTT.

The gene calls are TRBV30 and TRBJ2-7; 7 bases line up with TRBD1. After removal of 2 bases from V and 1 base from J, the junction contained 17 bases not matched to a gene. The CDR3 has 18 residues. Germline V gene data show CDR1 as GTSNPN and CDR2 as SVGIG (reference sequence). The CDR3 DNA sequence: TGTGCCTGGAGTACACCTGATCAAAAACCGACAGGGTCCTACGAGCAGTACTTC. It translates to CAWSTPDQKPTGSYEQYF.

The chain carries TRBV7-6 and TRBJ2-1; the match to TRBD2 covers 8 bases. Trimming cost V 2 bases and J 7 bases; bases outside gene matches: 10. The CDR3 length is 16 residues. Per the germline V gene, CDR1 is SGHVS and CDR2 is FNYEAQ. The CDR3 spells CASSLISSGGRNEQFF. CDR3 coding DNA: TGTGCCAGCAGCTTAATCTCCTCGGGGGGGAGGAATGAGCAGTTCTTC.

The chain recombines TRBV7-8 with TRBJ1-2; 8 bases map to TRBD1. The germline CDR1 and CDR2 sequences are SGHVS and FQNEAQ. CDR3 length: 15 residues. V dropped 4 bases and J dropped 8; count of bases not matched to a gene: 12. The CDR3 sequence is CASSSRDRSLIGYTF. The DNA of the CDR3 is TGTGCCAGCAGCTCGAGGGACAGGTCACTGATCGGCTACACCTTC. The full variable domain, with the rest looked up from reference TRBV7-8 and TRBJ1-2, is GAGVSQSPRYKVAKRGQDVALRCDPISGHVSLFWYQQALGQGPEFLTYFQNEAQLDKSGLPSDRFFAERPEGSVSTLKIQRTQQEDSAVYLCASSSRDRSLIGYTFGSGTRLTVV.

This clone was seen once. Here the CDR3 DNA reads TGTGCCAGCAGCGCGGGGGAGATAGGCTACAATGAGCAGTTCTTC. It specifies CASSAGEIGYNEQFF. The chain is built from TRBV9 and TRBJ2-1, with D maybe TRBD2 (6 bases). Germline V gene data show CDR1 as SGDLS and CDR2 as YYNGEE. Trimming left V 3 bases short and J 3 bases short, with 13 bases between. The CDR3 length is 15 residues.

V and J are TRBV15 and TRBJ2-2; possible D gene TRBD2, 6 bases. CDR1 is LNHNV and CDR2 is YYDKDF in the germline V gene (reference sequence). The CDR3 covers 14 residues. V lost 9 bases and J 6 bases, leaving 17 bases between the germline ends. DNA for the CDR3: TGTGCCACTGTCCGTCCGGGAGTGTCCGGGGAGCTGTTTTTT. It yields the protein CATVRPGVSGELFF.

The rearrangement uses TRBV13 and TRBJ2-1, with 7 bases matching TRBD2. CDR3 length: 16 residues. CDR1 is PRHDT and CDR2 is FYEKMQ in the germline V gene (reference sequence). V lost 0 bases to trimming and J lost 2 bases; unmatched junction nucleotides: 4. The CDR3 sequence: CASSLGSSGAYNEQFF. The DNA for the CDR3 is TGTGCCAGCAGCTTAGGGTCTAGCGGAGCCTACAATGAGCAGTTCTTC.

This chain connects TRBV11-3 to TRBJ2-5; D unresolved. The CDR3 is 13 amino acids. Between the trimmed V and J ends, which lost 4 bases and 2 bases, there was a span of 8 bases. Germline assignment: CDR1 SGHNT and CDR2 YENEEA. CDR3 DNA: TGTGCCAGCAGCTACAAAAATCAAGAGACCCAGTACTTC. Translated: CASSYKNQETQYF.

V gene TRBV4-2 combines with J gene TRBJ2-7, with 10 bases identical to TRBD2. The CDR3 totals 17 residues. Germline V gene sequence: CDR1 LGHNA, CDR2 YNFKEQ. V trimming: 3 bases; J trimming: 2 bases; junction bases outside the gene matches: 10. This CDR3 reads CASSQFIRTSGPYEQYF. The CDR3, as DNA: TGTGCCAGCAGCCAGTTCATCCGGACTAGCGGACCCTACGAGCAGTACTTC.

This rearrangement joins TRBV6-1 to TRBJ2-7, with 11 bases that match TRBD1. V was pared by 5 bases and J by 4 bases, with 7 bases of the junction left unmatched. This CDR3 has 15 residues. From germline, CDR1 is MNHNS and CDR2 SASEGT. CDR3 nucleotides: TGTGCCAGCAGTTCTTCCGGGACAGGGGGATACGAGCAGTACTTC. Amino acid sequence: CASSSSGTGGYEQYF.

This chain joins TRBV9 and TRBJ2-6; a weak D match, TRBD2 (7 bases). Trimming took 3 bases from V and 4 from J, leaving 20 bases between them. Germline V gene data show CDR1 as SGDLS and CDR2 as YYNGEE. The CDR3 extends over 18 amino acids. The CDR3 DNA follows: TGTGCCAGCAGCGCTACTGGGGGGGCTCCTGTCGGGGCCAACGTCCTGACTTTC. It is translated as CASSATGGAPVGANVLTF.

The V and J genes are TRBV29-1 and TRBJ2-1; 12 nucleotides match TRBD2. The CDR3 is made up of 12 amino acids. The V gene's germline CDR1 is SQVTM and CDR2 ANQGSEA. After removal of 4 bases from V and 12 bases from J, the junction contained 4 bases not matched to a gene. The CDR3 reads CSVATSGGPQFF. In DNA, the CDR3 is TGCAGCGTTGCGACTAGCGGGGGACCGCAGTTCTTC.

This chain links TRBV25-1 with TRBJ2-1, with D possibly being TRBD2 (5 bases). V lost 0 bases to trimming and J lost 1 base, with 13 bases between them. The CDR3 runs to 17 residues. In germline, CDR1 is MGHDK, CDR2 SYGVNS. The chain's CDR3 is CASSEYRLRPSYNEQFF. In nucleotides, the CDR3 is TGTGCCAGCAGTGAATATAGACTACGACCTTCCTACAATGAGCAGTTCTTC.

The CDR3 nucleotides read TGTGCCAGCAGTGCCTCTTGGGACAGCCAGTATGGCTACACCTTC. Its translation is CASSASWDSQYGYTF. The chain carries TRBV6-4 and TRBJ1-2; 7 bases are a match to TRBD1. Trimming removed 4 bases from V and 5 bases from J; junction bases left unmatched: 10. From germline, CDR1 is MRHNA and CDR2 SNTAGT. This CDR3 is 15 amino acids long.

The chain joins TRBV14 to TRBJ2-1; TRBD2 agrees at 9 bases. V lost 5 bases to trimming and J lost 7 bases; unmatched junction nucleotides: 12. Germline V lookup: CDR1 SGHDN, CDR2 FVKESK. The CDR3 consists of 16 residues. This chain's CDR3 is CASSGGGLALVNEQFF. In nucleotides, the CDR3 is TGTGCCAGCAGCGGGGGTGGACTAGCGTTGGTAAATGAGCAGTTCTTC.

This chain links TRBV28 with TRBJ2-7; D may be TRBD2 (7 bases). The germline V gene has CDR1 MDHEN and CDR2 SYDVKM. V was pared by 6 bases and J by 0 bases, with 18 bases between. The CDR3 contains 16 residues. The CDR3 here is CASSPSSGQSSYEQYF. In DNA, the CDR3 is TGTGCCAGCAGCCCGTCTAGCGGACAGAGCTCCTACGAGCAGTACTTC.

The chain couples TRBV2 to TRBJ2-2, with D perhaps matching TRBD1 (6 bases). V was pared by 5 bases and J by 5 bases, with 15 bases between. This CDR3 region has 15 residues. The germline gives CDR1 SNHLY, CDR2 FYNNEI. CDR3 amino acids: CASSLPPGATGELFF. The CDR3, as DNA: TGTGCCAGCAGTCTCCCTCCAGGGGCAACCGGGGAGCTGTTTTTT.